This record covers a single T cell receptor beta chain. This entry belongs to a study of blood T cell repertoires in COVID-19. Across the study: Spain, Italy and the United States supplied samples that represented acute and convalescent COVID-19. The analysed material was cDNA or gDNA that came from T cells, B-cell-depleted T cells, or PBMCs.

Profiling relied on immunoSEQ multiplex PCR, and the TCRdb table lists in-frame clones only, not all of them. The sample holds 170,000 or so clones, roughly 85% seen once. Those who participated ranged in age from about 18 to 89 years and resided in 20 to 25 US areas. The sequenced sample was PBMCs or T cells enriched from blood (not recorded which). The TCR comes from a woman under 30 who had recovered from COVID-19.

CDR3 protein: CAWSVLGSSHEQFF. CDR3 nucleotide sequence: TGTGCCTGGAGTGTACTGGGTAGCTCCCATGAGCAGTTCTTC. The chain links TRBV30 to TRBJ2-1; D remains unclear. There are 14 residues in the CDR3. CDR1 GTSNPN and CDR2 SVGIG come from the germline V gene (reference sequence). V gave up 0 bases and J gave up 8 bases, with 14 bases separating them.